One T cell receptor beta chain is described in this entry. Its antigen is unidentified. The CDR3 consists of 14 residues. Germline V CDR1 and CDR2: MGHRA, YSYEKL. Losses at the gene ends were 5 bases for V and 3 bases for J; bases not matched to a gene: 7. The data derive from a study of CD8+ T cells in alopecia areata. Turning to the study itself: Treated patients swallowed 5 to 10 mg of oral tofacitinib twice daily. General study findings and limits: Clarity of TCR sharing across patients fell short of that in mice, possibly HLA-related. Higher clonality was seen in lesional scalp than in normal scalp, especially in alopecia totalis/universalis.

Reverse transcription of extracted RNA yielded cDNA, which provided the sequencing template. Sequencing was performed with immunoSEQ multiplex PCR; in TCRdb, only in-frame clones are kept and a portion is missing. Here the sample spans about 200,000 clones, roughly 57% being singletons. PBMCs provided sorted CD4+ and CD8+ T cells. The specimen was CD4+ T cells sorted from blood, collected at week 0. The rearrangement uses TRBV4-1 and TRBJ2-7; TRBD1 agrees at 7 bases. The sequence came from a human donor with alopecia areata. DNA for the CDR3: TGCGCCAGCAGCTATCCGGGACAGAGCTACGAGCAGTACTTC. It is translated as CASSYPGQSYEQYF.